This entry lists 14 T cell receptor beta chains sequenced from one sample in a study of blood T cell repertoires in COVID-19. Measured with immunoSEQ multiplex PCR; TCRdb has only the in-frame clones, and not every one. This table has around 45,000 clones, 85% to 90% appearing once. The sample was peripheral blood. All receptors derive from a man older than 75 with acute or convalescent COVID-19.

This clone was seen only once. The chain uses TRBV6-5 and TRBJ1-6; 7 bases map to TRBD1. The ends lost 7 bases at V and 7 bases at J; junction bases unmatched: 7. CDR3 length: 14 residues. Germline lookup yields CDR1 MNHEY and CDR2 SVGAGI. CDR3 sequence: CASNLGQLNSPLHF. CDR3 bases: TGTGCCAGCAACCTGGGACAGCTAAATTCACCCCTCCACTTT.

CDR3: CASSQTESFNQPQHF. The DNA for the CDR3 is TGTGCCAGCAGCCAGACAGAGTCCTTTAATCAGCCCCAGCATTTT. V is TRBV4-2 and J is TRBJ1-5; TRBD1 might be the D (5 bases). V was clipped by 3 bases and J by 4 bases, with 13 bases between them. This CDR3 is built from 15 residues. CDR1 LGHNA and CDR2 YNFKEQ come from the germline V gene.

The chain carries TRBV2 and TRBJ1-2; D is perhaps TRBD1 (6 bases). V was clipped by 3 bases and J by 0 bases, with 14 bases between them. The CDR3 loop spans 16 amino acids. From germline, CDR1 is SNHLY and CDR2 FYNNEI. The CDR3 nucleotides read TGTGCCAGCAGTGACTGGGGACATCAAGCTAACTATGGCTACACCTTC. This codes for CASSDWGHQANYGYTF.

This clone has a handful of counts. The chain recombines TRBV7-9 with TRBJ1-6, with no clear D. Between the trimmed V and J ends, which lost 4 bases and 3 bases, there was a span of 7 bases. CDR1 and CDR2 (germline): SEHNR, FQNEAQ (reference sequence). The CDR3 length is 14 residues. CDR3 residues: CASSSPSYNSPLHF. The CDR3 nucleotides read TGTGCCAGCAGCTCCCCGAGCTATAATTCACCCCTCCACTTT.

The count of this clone is one. The genes are TRBV10-3 and TRBJ1-6; possibly TRBD1 for D (6 bases). Germline values: CDR1 ENHRY, CDR2 SYGVKD. The V end was cut by 10 bases, the J end by 9 bases, with 25 bases between. The CDR3 has 16 amino acids. This CDR3 reads CATSSQGPEVGSPLHF. In nucleotides, the CDR3 is TGTGCCACCTCTTCACAGGGTCCCGAAGTCGGTTCACCCCTCCACTTT.

The gene calls are TRBV3-1 (or the pseudogene TRBV3-2) and TRBJ1-2; D might be TRBD1 (6 bases). The CDR3 covers 14 residues. Trimming pared 1 base from V and 0 bases from J, leaving 6 bases between. Germline V CDR1 and CDR2: LGHDT, YNNKEL (reference sequence). CDR3 protein: CASSQGGPNYGYTF. The CDR3 DNA sequence: TGTGCCAGCAGCCAAGGGGGGCCTAACTATGGCTACACCTTC.

The chain has TRBV9 and TRBJ2-5; D ambiguous. The CDR3 extends over 14 amino acids. V was clipped by 0 bases and J by 3 bases, with 9 bases between them. Germline loops: CDR1 SGDLS, CDR2 YYNGEE. CDR3 sequence reads: CASSVGALEETQYF. The CDR3 DNA reads TGTGCCAGCAGCGTAGGCGCCTTAGAAGAGACCCAGTACTTC.

The J gene is TRBJ2-1, the V gene TRBV5-5, with 7 positions matching TRBD2. The CDR3 sequence is 15 residues long. The V gene's germline CDR1 is SGHKS and CDR2 YYEKEE (reference sequence). J lost 3 bases, V lost 7 bases, and 10 bases had no gene match. The CDR3 bases are TGTGCCAGCCAAGCGGGGCGAGCCAGCTACAATGAGCAGTTCTTC. It yields the protein CASQAGRASYNEQFF.

The chain uses TRBV6-6 and TRBJ1-1; TRBD1 agrees at 10 bases. Germline V gene sequence: CDR1 MNHNY, CDR2 SVGAGI (reference sequence). V shed 7 bases, J shed 4 bases, and the junction held 6 bases outside the gene matches. The CDR3 is made up of 14 amino acids. The CDR3 region is CASTLDRGLTEAFF. The CDR3 DNA follows: TGTGCCAGCACCTTAGACAGGGGGCTCACTGAAGCTTTCTTT.

This clone was seen only a few times. V usage is TRBV10-2 and J usage is TRBJ2-2; maybe TRBD1 (5 bases). Germline V gene sequence: CDR1 WSHSY, CDR2 SAAADI. The V gene lost 8 bases and the J gene lost 0 bases, with 16 bases spanning the gap. The CDR3 runs 16 residues. CDR3 coding DNA: TGCGCCAGCGGGAAAGACAGTTACGCGAACACCGGGGAGCTGTTTTTT. It specifies CASGKDSYANTGELFF.

The chain joins TRBV7-2 to TRBJ2-3; D perhaps matches TRBD2 (7 bases). CDR1 is SGHTA and CDR2 is FQGNSA in the germline V gene. Deletions cut 1 base from V and 3 bases from J, with 11 bases between. This CDR3 has 15 amino acids. CDR3 sequence reads: CASSLVGGGTDTQYF. DNA of the CDR3: TGTGCCAGCAGCTTAGTAGGGGGGGGGACAGATACGCAGTATTTT.

The genes are TRBV27 and TRBJ1-1; 8 bases match TRBD1. The CDR3 spans 17 residues. Per the germline V gene, CDR1 is MNHEY and CDR2 is SMNVEV (reference sequence). The J segment lost 4 bases and the V segment lost 8 bases, leaving 18 bases of the junction unmatched. This CDR3 is CASQGARNNSITTEAFF. In DNA, the CDR3 is TGTGCCAGCCAGGGGGCCCGGAACAACTCGATAACCACTGAAGCTTTCTTT.

The chain recombines TRBV11-3 with TRBJ2-7; perhaps TRBD1 as D (6 bases). This CDR3 comprises 13 residues. V was trimmed by 5 bases and J by 0 bases, leaving 8 bases between them. Germline V lookup: CDR1 SGHNT, CDR2 YENEEA. In nucleotides, the CDR3 is TGTGCCAGCAGCCAGGACAGCTCCTACGAGCAGTACTTC. This codes for CASSQDSSYEQYF.

V gene TRBV15 combines with J gene TRBJ1-2; D is undetermined. CDR3 size: 15 residues. Germline CDR1 is LNHNV and CDR2 is YYDKDF (reference sequence). V lost 2 bases and J lost 3, with 13 bases in between. The CDR3 sequence is CATSRSGSRDYGYTF. In DNA form, the CDR3 reads TGTGCCACCAGCAGAAGCGGCAGTAGGGACTATGGCTACACCTTC.